Listed here are 9 T cell receptor beta chains from one sample, sequenced in a study of T cells in Graves' hyperthyroidism and ophthalmopathy. RNA transcripts served as the template for amplifying TCR beta CDR3 regions. Initially, a first-round RT-PCR of the TCR CDR3 employed the HTBI primer set. One entry per CDR3 protein results from TCRdb running MiXCR on the multiplex PCR reads. The sample has 300,000 to 500,000 distinct CDR3 sequences, about an eighth seen once. The sequencing input was blood. These TCRs come from a man aged 50 to 60 with Graves' ophthalmopathy.

This clonotype was counted at least ten times. The chain joins TRBV6-1 to TRBJ2-5, with D hard to call. V was pared by 7 bases and J by 4 bases, with 4 bases between. This CDR3 comprises 10 residues. Per germline, CDR1 MNHNS and CDR2 SASEGT. The CDR3 bases are TGTGCCAGCACTGGAGAGACCCAGTACTTC. Protein: CASTGETQYF.

This clonotype has a handful of counts. V is TRBV4-2 and J is TRBJ2-6, with D unresolved. V was pared by 0 bases and J by 3 bases, with 12 bases between. This CDR3 has 17 amino acids. CDR1 LGHNA and CDR2 YNFKEQ come from the germline V gene. The CDR3 DNA follows: TGTGCCAGCAGCCAAGATTCTGGGGTCGGTGGGGCCAACGTCCTGACTTTC. Translation: CASSQDSGVGGANVLTF.

This clonotype has more than one count but fewer than ten. J is TRBJ2-1 and V is TRBV20-1; 7 bases align to TRBD2. The length of the CDR3 is 15 residues. V gave up 0 bases and J gave up 15 bases; unmatched junction bases: 17. Per germline, CDR1 DFQATT and CDR2 SNEGSKA (reference sequence). The CDR3 sequence: CSARDDGGTDNAGFF. The CDR3 bases are TGCAGTGCTAGAGATGACGGGGGGACCGACAATGCGGGGTTCTTC.

This clonotype was counted many times. V gene TRBV9 combines with J gene TRBJ2-5, with TRBD1 matching 7 bases. The length of the CDR3 is 15 residues. The V and J ends lost 0 bases and 2 bases, in that order; junction bases with no gene match: 4. Germline lookup yields CDR1 SGDLS and CDR2 YYNGEE. Written as DNA, the CDR3 is TGTGCCAGCAGCGTAGGACAGGGTCGGCAAGAGACCCAGTACTTC. This sequence encodes CASSVGQGRQETQYF.

This clonotype was picked up many times. The rearrangement joins TRBV11-2 to TRBJ1-1, with D uncertain. CDR1 is SGHAT and CDR2 is FQNNGV in the germline V gene. Trimming took 1 base from V and 1 from J, leaving 4 bases between them. This CDR3 region has 13 residues. The CDR3 loop is CASSLGPNTEAFF. CDR3 coding DNA: TGTGCCAGCAGCTTAGGTCCGAACACTGAAGCTTTCTTT.

The rearrangement uses TRBV2 and TRBJ2-7, with 9 bases matching TRBD2. Germline CDR1 is SNHLY and CDR2 is FYNNEI. The trim removed 7 bases at V and 6 bases at J, leaving 19 bases unmatched. This CDR3 comprises 17 residues. The CDR3 spells CASKNPGLAPLAVEQYF. CDR3 nucleotide sequence: TGTGCCAGCAAAAACCCGGGACTAGCACCTCTGGCTGTCGAGCAGTACTTC.

This clonotype has at least ten counts. The rearrangement links TRBV5-1 to TRBJ2-3; the D is unclear. Germline V gives CDR1 SGHRS, CDR2 YFSETQ. The V end lost 4 bases, the J end lost 1 base, and 10 bases lay between the germline ends. This CDR3 contains 14 residues. CDR3 loop: CASSLGKGTDTQYF. DNA of the CDR3: TGCGCCAGCAGCCTGGGAAAAGGCACAGATACGCAGTATTTT.

A note on this clonotype: With a much larger clone just one base away, this may be a read error. The genes are TRBV20-1 and TRBJ2-1, with D maybe TRBD1 (6 bases). CDR1 is DFQATT and CDR2 is SNEGSKA in the germline V gene (reference sequence). Deletions cut 4 bases from V and 1 base from J, with 17 bases between. The CDR3 length is 16 residues. CDR3 amino acids: CSAIGPGTRSYNEQFF. Written as DNA, the CDR3 is TGCAGTGCTATAGGCCCTGGGACAAGATCCTACAATGAGCAGTTCTTC.

There are a few counts of this clonotype. Here the CDR3 reads CASSLVVGTDTQYF. The CDR3 nucleotides read TGTGCCAGCAGCTTGGTGGTAGGGACAGATACGCAGTATTTT. This chain connects TRBV5-6 to TRBJ2-3; no reliable D call. V gave up 0 bases and J gave up 3 bases, with 8 bases separating them. Germline CDR1 is SGHDT and CDR2 is YYEEEE. There are 14 residues in the CDR3.